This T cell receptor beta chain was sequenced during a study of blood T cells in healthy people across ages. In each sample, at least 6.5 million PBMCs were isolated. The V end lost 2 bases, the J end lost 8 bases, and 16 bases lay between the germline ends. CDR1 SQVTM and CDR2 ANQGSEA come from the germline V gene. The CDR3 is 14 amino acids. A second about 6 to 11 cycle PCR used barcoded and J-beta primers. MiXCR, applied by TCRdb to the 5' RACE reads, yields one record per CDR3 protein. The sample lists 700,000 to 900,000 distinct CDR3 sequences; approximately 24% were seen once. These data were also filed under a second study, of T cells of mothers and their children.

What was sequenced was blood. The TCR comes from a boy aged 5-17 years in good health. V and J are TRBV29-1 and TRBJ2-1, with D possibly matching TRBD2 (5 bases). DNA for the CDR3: TGCAGCGTTGAACTTTGGGAGAGGACCGATGAGCAGTTCTTC. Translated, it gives CSVELWERTDEQFF.